Listed here are 26 T cell receptor beta chains from one sample, sequenced in a study of T cell responses to AZD1222 COVID-19 vaccine. Sequencing used immunoSEQ multiplex PCR; TCRdb keeps in-frame clones, though not all of them. The sample carries about 130,000 clones, about 93% recorded once. The source material was peripheral blood, sampled on day 0 of AZD1222 vaccination. The origin of the receptors is an adult in good health.

This chain uses TRBV2 with TRBJ1-6, with D unclear. V was pared by 4 bases and J by 2 bases, with 9 bases between. The CDR3 has 15 residues. Germline V CDR1 and CDR2: SNHLY, FYNNEI. CDR3 loop: CASSVPKPYNSPLHF. CDR3 in DNA: TGTGCCAGCAGTGTTCCCAAACCCTATAATTCACCCCTCCACTTT.

V is TRBV7-9 and J is TRBJ1-6; weak D call: TRBD1 (5 bases). The CDR3 is made up of 17 amino acids. Germline assignment: CDR1 SEHNR and CDR2 FQNEAQ (reference sequence). The V gene lost 5 bases and the J gene lost 4 bases, with 18 bases spanning the gap. CDR3 region: CASSERGSHSYNSPLHF. CDR3 bases: TGTGCCAGCAGCGAAAGGGGAAGTCACTCTTATAATTCACCCCTCCACTTT.

The V gene is TRBV24-1, the J gene TRBJ1-2, with D possibly TRBD1 on 6 matching bases. CDR1 KGHDR and CDR2 SFDVKD come from the germline V gene. Trimming stripped 5 bases from V and 7 bases from J, with 10 bases between. The CDR3 runs to 12 residues. CDR3 sequence: CATSARGFGYTF. The CDR3 DNA follows: TGTGCCACCAGTGCCAGGGGTTTTGGCTACACCTTC.

V and J are TRBV9 and TRBJ2-5, with 7 bases identical to TRBD1. This CDR3 is 14 amino acids long. V gave up 3 bases and J gave up 5 bases; unmatched junction bases: 7. Germline V gives CDR1 SGDLS, CDR2 YYNGEE. CDR3 loop: CASSGGQAQETQYF. CDR3 nucleotide sequence: TGTGCCAGCAGCGGAGGACAGGCCCAGGAGACCCAGTACTTC.

V and J are TRBV6-2 or TRBV6-3 and TRBJ2-7; 10 bases are a match to TRBD2. CDR1 and CDR2 from the germline V gene are MNHEY and SVGEGT. The CDR3 sequence is 15 residues long. V shed 6 bases, J shed 5 bases, and the junction held 10 bases outside the gene matches. The chain's CDR3 is CASSLLGLAANEQYF. CDR3 coding DNA: TGTGCCAGCAGCCTTCTAGGACTAGCGGCTAACGAGCAGTACTTC.

The chain combines TRBV5-1 with TRBJ2-1, with 8 bases fitting TRBD2. Germline loops: CDR1 SGHRS, CDR2 YFSETQ. The CDR3 spans 15 residues. Trimming removed 2 bases from V and 4 bases from J; junction bases left unmatched: 5. Here the CDR3 DNA reads TGCGCCAGCAGCTTTTTTAGCGGGGATTACAATGAGCAGTTCTTC. It translates to CASSFFSGDYNEQFF.

This sequence joins TRBV15 and TRBJ1-5, with TRBD1 matching 10 bases. This CDR3 comprises 19 residues. The V and J ends lost 1 base and 2 bases, in that order; junction bases with no gene match: 11. Germline CDR1 LNHNV, CDR2 YYDKDF (reference sequence). CDR3 protein: CATSRGPGQGNQGNQPQHF. CDR3 DNA sequence: TGTGCCACCAGCAGAGGTCCGGGACAGGGGAATCAAGGCAATCAGCCCCAGCATTTT. Looking up the rest from reference TRBV15 and TRBJ1-5 gives the full variable domain: DAMVIQNPRYQVTQFGKPVTLSCSQTLNHNVMYWYQQKSSQAPKLLFHYYDKDFNNEADTPDNFQSRRPNTSFCFLDIRSPGLGDTAMYLCATSRGPGQGNQGNQPQHFGDGTRLSIL.

Written as DNA, the CDR3 is TGTGCCAGCAGCAAACGCCAACAAGAGACCCAGTACTTC. Amino acids: CASSKRQQETQYF. The V gene is TRBV21-1, the J gene TRBJ2-5. TRBV21-1 is reported as a pseudogene. CDR3 length: 13 amino acids.

J is TRBJ1-4 and V is TRBV19; possible D gene TRBD1, 5 bases. Trimming pared 3 bases from V and 5 bases from J, leaving 10 bases between. Germline CDR1 and CDR2: LNHDA and SQIVND (reference sequence). This CDR3 region has 14 residues. CDR3 region: CASSMSGGNEKLFF. DNA of the CDR3: TGTGCCAGTAGTATGTCGGGGGGAAATGAAAAACTGTTTTTT.

The chain is built from TRBV19 and TRBJ1-1; D remains ambiguous. Deletions cut 5 bases from V and 0 bases from J, with 13 bases between. This CDR3 spans 15 amino acids. CDR1 is LNHDA and CDR2 is SQIVND in the germline V gene (reference sequence). The CDR3 DNA reads TGTGCCAGTAGTGCGGACCGAACATTGAACACTGAAGCTTTCTTT. Amino acid sequence: CASSADRTLNTEAFF. Drawing the rest from reference TRBV19 and TRBJ1-1, the complete variable domain is DGGITQSPKYLFRKEGQNVTLSCEQNLNHDAMYWYRQDPGQGLRLIYYSQIVNDFQKGDIAEGYSVSREKKESFPLTVTSAQKNPTAFYLCASSADRTLNTEAFFGQGTRLTVV.

This chain uses TRBV27 with TRBJ2-7; maybe TRBD2 (5 bases). Germline loops: CDR1 MNHEY, CDR2 SMNVEV (reference sequence). The CDR3 is 14 residues long. The V end was cut by 5 bases, the J end by 7 bases, with 18 bases between. DNA of the CDR3: TGTGCCAGCAGTCCACTAGGTCCCGGTTATGAGCAGTACTTC. This codes for CASSPLGPGYEQYF.

V gene TRBV5-1 combines with J gene TRBJ2-7, with a weak D call TRBD1 (6 bases). Trimming stripped 2 bases from V and 0 bases from J, with 15 bases between. This CDR3 spans 16 amino acids. Per the germline V gene, CDR1 is SGHRS and CDR2 is YFSETQ. In DNA form, the CDR3 reads TGCGCCAGCAGCTTAGGAGACAGGTCTCACTCCTACGAGCAGTACTTC. It codes for CASSLGDRSHSYEQYF.

This clone appeared a single time. J is TRBJ2-3 and V is TRBV5-4; D is unclear. This CDR3 contains 14 residues. Germline CDR1 reads SGHNT; CDR2 reads YYREEE (reference sequence). The V gene lost 4 bases and the J gene lost 3 bases, with 12 bases spanning the gap. The CDR3 DNA is TGTGCCAGCAGCCCCGCGACGAAGACAGATACGCAGTATTTT. Protein: CASSPATKTDTQYF. The full variable domain, its missing parts supplied by reference TRBV5-4 and TRBJ2-3, is ETGVTQSPTHLIKTRGQQVTLRCSSQSGHNTVSWYQQALGQGPQFIFQYYREEENGRGNFPPRFSGLQFPNYSSELNVNALELDDSALYLCASSPATKTDTQYFGPGTRLTVL.

The chain has TRBV19 and TRBJ1-1; maybe TRBD1 (5 bases). V lost 6 bases, J lost 4 bases, and 15 bases lay in between. Germline V gene lookup returns CDR1 LNHDA and CDR2 SQIVND (reference sequence). This CDR3 is 14 amino acids long. The CDR3 DNA reads TGTGCCAGTAGCCTTGAACGGGGCGGCACTGAAGCTTTCTTT. Residues: CASSLERGGTEAFF. Using reference TRBV19 and TRBJ1-1 for the parts outside the CDR3, the full variable domain is DGGITQSPKYLFRKEGQNVTLSCEQNLNHDAMYWYRQDPGQGLRLIYYSQIVNDFQKGDIAEGYSVSREKKESFPLTVTSAQKNPTAFYLCASSLERGGTEAFFGQGTRLTVV.

This chain connects TRBV6-2 or TRBV6-3 to TRBJ2-7; D remains unclear. V was shortened by 0 bases and J by 0 bases, with 3 bases between the two germline ends. The germline gives CDR1 MNHEY, CDR2 SVGEGT. The CDR3 is 13 residues long. CDR3: CASSYSLSYEQYF. CDR3 nucleotides: TGTGCCAGCAGTTACTCTCTCTCCTACGAGCAGTACTTC.

The chain carries TRBV4-1 and TRBJ1-4; a possible D gene is TRBD1 (5 bases). The CDR3 loop spans 14 amino acids. From germline, CDR1 is MGHRA and CDR2 YSYEKL. V lost 1 base and J lost 8, with 11 bases in between. CDR3 protein: CASSQVGDGEKLFF. In DNA form, the CDR3 reads TGCGCCAGCAGCCAAGTCGGGGACGGCGAAAAACTGTTTTTT.

V is TRBV7-9 and J is TRBJ2-1; no reliable D call. V was clipped by 1 base and J by 5 bases, with 12 bases between them. CDR1 and CDR2 from the germline V gene are SEHNR and FQNEAQ (reference sequence). The CDR3 is 15 residues long. The CDR3 reads CASSLVVSDDNEQFF. In DNA, the CDR3 is TGTGCCAGCAGCTTAGTTGTTTCCGACGACAATGAGCAGTTCTTC. The whole variable domain, filled in from reference TRBV7-9 and TRBJ2-1, reads DTGVSQNPRHKITKRGQNVTFRCDPISEHNRLYWYRQTLGQGPEFLTYFQNEAQLEKSRLLSDRFSAERPKGSFSTLEIQRTEQGDSAMYLCASSLVVSDDNEQFFGPGTRLTVL.

V is TRBV28 and J is TRBJ1-2; D may be TRBD1 (6 bases). CDR3 length: 16 residues. Germline V gene sequence: CDR1 MDHEN, CDR2 SYDVKM. Trimming left V 4 bases short and J 8 bases short, with 23 bases between. The DNA of the CDR3 is TGTGCCAGCAGTTCCTACCGCCAGACAGGCATTGTGGGCTACACCTTC. This codes for CASSSYRQTGIVGYTF.

This chain connects TRBV11-3 to TRBJ2-1; 8 nucleotides match TRBD2. The CDR3 runs to 15 residues. The germline V gene encodes CDR1 SGHNT and CDR2 YENEEA. The junction had 3 bases not matched to a gene; V was cut back by 3 bases and J by 2 bases. This chain's CDR3 is CASSLRGAAYNEQFF. The CDR3 DNA sequence: TGTGCCAGCAGCTTGCGGGGGGCGGCCTACAATGAGCAGTTCTTC.

The sample holds a few counts of this clone. The genes are TRBV7-3 and TRBJ1-1; 9 nucleotides agree with TRBD1. The CDR3 runs to 14 residues. From germline, CDR1 is SGHTA and CDR2 FQGTGA. V was pared by 5 bases and J by 1 base, with 2 bases of the junction left unmatched. This CDR3 is CASSPTGGNTEAFF. For the CDR3, the DNA is TGTGCCAGCAGCCCGACAGGGGGGAACACTGAAGCTTTCTTT.

The J gene is TRBJ1-1, the V gene TRBV3-1 (or the pseudogene TRBV3-2); D remains ambiguous. The CDR3 covers 12 residues. CDR1 is LGHDT and CDR2 is YNNKEL in the germline V gene (reference sequence). V was clipped by 1 base and J by 6 bases, with 6 bases between them. CDR3 residues: CASSQARAEAFF. The CDR3 DNA reads TGTGCCAGCAGCCAAGCGAGGGCTGAAGCTTTCTTT.

DNA of the CDR3: TGTGCCAGCAGCCAAAGGACTAGCGGCTACGAGCAGTACTTC. Translating it yields CASSQRTSGYEQYF. The genes are TRBV6-5 and TRBJ2-7; 10 nucleotides align to TRBD2. The germline V gene encodes CDR1 MNHEY and CDR2 SVGAGI. The CDR3 covers 14 residues. The junction had 5 bases not matched to a gene; V was cut back by 6 bases and J by 3 bases.

This chain connects TRBV27 to TRBJ1-5, with D possibly matching TRBD1 (5 bases). Trimming took off 0 bases at V and 2 bases at J, with 11 bases between the two ends. The CDR3 sequence is 16 residues long. The germline gives CDR1 MNHEY, CDR2 SMNVEV (reference sequence). The CDR3 spells CASSLSPRAGNQPQHF. In DNA, the CDR3 is TGTGCCAGCAGTTTATCCCCCAGGGCGGGCAATCAGCCCCAGCATTTT.

This sequence joins TRBV27 and TRBJ2-2; weak D call: TRBD1 (6 bases). The CDR3 contains 17 residues. Trimming cost V 3 bases and J 0 bases, with 14 bases left between them. Germline CDR1 and CDR2: MNHEY and SMNVEV (reference sequence). The CDR3 sequence is CASSFLRTGTNTGELFF. CDR3 in DNA: TGTGCCAGCAGTTTTCTTCGAACAGGGACGAACACCGGGGAGCTGTTTTTT.

The chain uses TRBV6-5 and TRBJ2-2; a weak D match, TRBD2 (7 bases). V lost 6 bases and J 6 bases, leaving 14 bases between the germline ends. The CDR3 is made up of 14 amino acids. CDR1 and CDR2 (germline): MNHEY, SVGAGI. The DNA of the CDR3 is TGTGCCAGCAGGGAGGGGGGGGCGTCCGGGGAGCTGTTTTTT. Translating it yields CASREGGASGELFF.

The V and J genes are TRBV10-3 and TRBJ2-2; D is unclear. CDR3 length equals 13 residues. The V end lost 6 bases, the J end lost 3 bases, and 8 bases lay between the germline ends. Looked up from germline, CDR1 is ENHRY and CDR2 is SYGVKD. The CDR3 DNA reads as TGTGCCATCAGAATTGGAGACACCGGGGAGCTGTTTTTT. As protein: CAIRIGDTGELFF.